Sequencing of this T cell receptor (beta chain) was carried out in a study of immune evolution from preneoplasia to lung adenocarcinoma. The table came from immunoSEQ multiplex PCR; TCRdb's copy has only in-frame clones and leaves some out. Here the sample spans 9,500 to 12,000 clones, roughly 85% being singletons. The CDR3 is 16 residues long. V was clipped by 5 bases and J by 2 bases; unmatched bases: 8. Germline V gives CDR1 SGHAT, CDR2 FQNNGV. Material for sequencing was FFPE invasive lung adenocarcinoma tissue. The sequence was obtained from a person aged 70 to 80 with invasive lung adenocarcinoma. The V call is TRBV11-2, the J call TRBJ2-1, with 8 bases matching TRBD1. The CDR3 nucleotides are TGTGCCAGCAGCCCGGCTGACAGGGGCGCCTACAATGAGCAGTTCTTC. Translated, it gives CASSPADRGAYNEQFF.